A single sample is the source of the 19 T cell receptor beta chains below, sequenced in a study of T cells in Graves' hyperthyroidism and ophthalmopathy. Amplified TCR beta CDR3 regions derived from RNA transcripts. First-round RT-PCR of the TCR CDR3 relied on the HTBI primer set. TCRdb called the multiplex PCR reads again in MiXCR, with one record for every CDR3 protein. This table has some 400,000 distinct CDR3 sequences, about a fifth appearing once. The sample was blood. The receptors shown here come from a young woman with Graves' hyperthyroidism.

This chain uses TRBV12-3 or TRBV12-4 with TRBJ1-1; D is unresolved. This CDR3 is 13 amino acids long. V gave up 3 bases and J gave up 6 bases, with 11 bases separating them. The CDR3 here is CASSFGFRAEAFF. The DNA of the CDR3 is TGTGCCAGCAGTTTTGGCTTCCGAGCTGAAGCTTTCTTT.

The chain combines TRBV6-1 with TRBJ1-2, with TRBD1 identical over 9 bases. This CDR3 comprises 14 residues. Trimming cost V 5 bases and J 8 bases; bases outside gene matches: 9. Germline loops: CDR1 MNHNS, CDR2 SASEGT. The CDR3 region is CASSRLTGGYGYTF. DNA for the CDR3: TGTGCCAGCAGTAGGTTGACAGGGGGATACGGCTACACCTTC.

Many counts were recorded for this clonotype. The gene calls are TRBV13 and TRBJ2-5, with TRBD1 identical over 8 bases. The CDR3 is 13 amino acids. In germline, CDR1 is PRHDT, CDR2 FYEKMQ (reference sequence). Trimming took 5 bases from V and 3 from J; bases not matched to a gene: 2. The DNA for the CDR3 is TGTGCCAGCAGCCCGACAGGGGAAGAGACCCAGTACTTC. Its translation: CASSPTGEETQYF.

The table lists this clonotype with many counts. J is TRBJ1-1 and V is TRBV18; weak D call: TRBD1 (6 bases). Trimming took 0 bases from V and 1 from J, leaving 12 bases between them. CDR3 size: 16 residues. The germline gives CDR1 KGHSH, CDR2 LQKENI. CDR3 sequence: CASSPPSRGSNTEAFF. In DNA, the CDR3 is TGTGCCAGCTCACCACCGAGCAGGGGCTCGAACACTGAAGCTTTCTTT.

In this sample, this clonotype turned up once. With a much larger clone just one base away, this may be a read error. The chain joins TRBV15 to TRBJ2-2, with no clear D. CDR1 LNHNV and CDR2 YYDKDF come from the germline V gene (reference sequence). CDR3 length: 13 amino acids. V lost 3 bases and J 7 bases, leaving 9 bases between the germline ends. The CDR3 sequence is CATSSEASGELFF. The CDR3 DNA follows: TGTGCCACCAGCAGTGAGGCGAGCGGGGAGCTGTTTTTT.

CDR3: CASSRRRRGNNTEAFF. CDR3 DNA: TGTGCCAGCAGCCGACGGAGGAGGGGGAATAACACTGAAGCTTTCTTT. The chain combines TRBV12-3 or TRBV12-4 with TRBJ1-1; perhaps TRBD1 as D (6 bases). V was cut by 6 bases and J by 2 bases, with 19 bases left in between. The CDR3 consists of 16 residues.

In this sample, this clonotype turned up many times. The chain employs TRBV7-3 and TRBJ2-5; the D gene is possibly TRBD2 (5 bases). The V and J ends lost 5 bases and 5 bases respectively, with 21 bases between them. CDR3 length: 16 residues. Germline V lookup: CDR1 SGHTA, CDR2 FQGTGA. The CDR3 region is CASSLEGSRGFETQYF. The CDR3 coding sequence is TGTGCCAGCAGCCTAGAGGGTAGCCGGGGATTTGAGACCCAGTACTTC.

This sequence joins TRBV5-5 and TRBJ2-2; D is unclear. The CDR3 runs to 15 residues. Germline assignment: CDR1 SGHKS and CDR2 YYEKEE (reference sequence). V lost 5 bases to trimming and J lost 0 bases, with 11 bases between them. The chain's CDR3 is CASSLLLSNTGELFF. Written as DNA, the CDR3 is TGTGCCAGCAGTTTACTTCTCTCGAACACCGGGGAGCTGTTTTTT.

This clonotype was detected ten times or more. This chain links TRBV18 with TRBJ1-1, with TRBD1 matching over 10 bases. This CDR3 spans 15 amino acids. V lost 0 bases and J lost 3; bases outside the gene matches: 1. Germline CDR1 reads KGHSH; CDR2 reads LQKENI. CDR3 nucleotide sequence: TGTGCCAGCTCACCACCGGGGACAGGGGACACTGAAGCTTTCTTT. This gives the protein CASSPPGTGDTEAFF.

CDR3 DNA sequence: TGTGCCGCCCAATCTACCCTTGAAGCTTTCTTT. It translates to CAAQSTLEAFF. The chain couples TRBV6-1 to TRBJ1-1; D uncertain. V was clipped by 11 bases and J by 7 bases, with 14 bases between them. CDR3 length equals 11 residues. The germline V gene has CDR1 MNHNS and CDR2 SASEGT.

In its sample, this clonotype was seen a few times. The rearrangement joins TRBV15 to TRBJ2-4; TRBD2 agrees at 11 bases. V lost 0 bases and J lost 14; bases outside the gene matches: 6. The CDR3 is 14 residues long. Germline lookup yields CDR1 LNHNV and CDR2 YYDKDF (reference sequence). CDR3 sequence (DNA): TGTGCCACCAGCAGAGAGACTAGCGGGGCAATTAAGTACTTC. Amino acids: CATSRETSGAIKYF.

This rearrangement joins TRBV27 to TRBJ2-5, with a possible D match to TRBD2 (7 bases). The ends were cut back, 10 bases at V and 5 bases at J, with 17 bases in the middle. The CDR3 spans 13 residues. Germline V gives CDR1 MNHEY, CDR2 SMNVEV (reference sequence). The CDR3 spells CAILGGPEETQYF. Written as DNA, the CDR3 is TGTGCCATTCTCGGGGGGCCGGAGGAGACCCAGTACTTC.

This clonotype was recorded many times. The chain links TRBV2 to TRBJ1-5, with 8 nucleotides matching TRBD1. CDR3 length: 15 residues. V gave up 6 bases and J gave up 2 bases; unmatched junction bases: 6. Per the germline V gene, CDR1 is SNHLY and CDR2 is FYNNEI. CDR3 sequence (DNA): TGTGCCAGCAGACGAGGACAGGGCGGCAATCAGCCCCAGCATTTT. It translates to CASRRGQGGNQPQHF.

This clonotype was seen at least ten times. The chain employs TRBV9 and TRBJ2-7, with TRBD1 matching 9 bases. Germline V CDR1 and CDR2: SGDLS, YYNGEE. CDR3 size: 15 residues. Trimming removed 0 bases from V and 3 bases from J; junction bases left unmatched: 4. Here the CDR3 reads CASSVAGTGIYEQYF. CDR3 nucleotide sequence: TGTGCCAGCAGCGTAGCCGGGACAGGGATCTACGAGCAGTACTTC.

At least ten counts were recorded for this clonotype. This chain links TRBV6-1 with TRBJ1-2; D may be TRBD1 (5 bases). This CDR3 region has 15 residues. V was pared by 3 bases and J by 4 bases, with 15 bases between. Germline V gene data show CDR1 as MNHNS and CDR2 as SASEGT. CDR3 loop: CASSDAQGAAYGYTF. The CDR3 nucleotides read TGTGCCAGCAGTGACGCCCAGGGTGCCGCCTATGGCTACACCTTC.

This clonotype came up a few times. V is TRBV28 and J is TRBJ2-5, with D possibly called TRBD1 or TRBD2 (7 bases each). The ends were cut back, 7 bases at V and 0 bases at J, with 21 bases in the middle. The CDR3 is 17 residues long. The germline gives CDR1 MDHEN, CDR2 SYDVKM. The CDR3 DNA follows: TGTGCCAGCACTGTCACCCGCGGGGGACAGTACCAAGAGACCCAGTACTTC. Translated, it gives CASTVTRGGQYQETQYF.

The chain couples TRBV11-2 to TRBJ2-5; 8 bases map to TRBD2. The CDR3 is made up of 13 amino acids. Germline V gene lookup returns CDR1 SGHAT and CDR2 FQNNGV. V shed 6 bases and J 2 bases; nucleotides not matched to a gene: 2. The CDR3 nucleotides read TGTGCCAGCAGAGGACTAGCTCAAGAGACCCAGTACTTC. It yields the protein CASRGLAQETQYF.

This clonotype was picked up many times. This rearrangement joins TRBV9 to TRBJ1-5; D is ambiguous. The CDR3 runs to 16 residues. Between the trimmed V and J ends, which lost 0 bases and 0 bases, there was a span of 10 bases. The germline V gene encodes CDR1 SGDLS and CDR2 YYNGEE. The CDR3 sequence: CASSVASRNSNQPQHF. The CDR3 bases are TGTGCCAGCAGCGTAGCGTCCAGGAATAGCAATCAGCCCCAGCATTTT.

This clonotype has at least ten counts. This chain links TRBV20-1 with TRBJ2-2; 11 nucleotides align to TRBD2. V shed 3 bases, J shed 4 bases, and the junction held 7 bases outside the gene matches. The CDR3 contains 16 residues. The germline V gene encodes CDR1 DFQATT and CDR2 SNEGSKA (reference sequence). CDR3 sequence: CSARRLAGTPTGELFF. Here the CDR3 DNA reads TGCAGTGCTAGGAGACTAGCGGGGACACCCACCGGGGAGCTGTTTTTT.